This TCR beta chain was obtained from a study of post-analysis software for immune sequencing data. General study findings and limits: TRBV5-6, TRBV5-1 and TRBV20-1 belonged to a set of roughly 5 TRBV segments that were more frequent in patients than controls.

Unique molecular identifiers had been added to the TCR beta cDNA libraries. From about 1 to 10 million T cells, 400,000 to 550,000 cDNA molecules were obtained. TCRdb re-derived calls from the PCR reads in MiXCR, one entry per CDR3 protein. The sample consists of 750,000 to 950,000 distinct CDR3 sequences, roughly 50% of them appearing once. The CDR3 sequence is 12 residues long. Germline V gives CDR1 MNHEY, CDR2 SMNVEV (reference sequence). Regarding this clonotype: Its antigen remains unidentified.

The specimen was blood. This TCR came from a girl between 5 and 17 years old with multiple sclerosis. The V call is TRBV27, the J call TRBJ2-4; no reliable D call. Gene TRBJ2-5 matches the end of the DNA better, so the J call may be wrong. Here the CDR3 DNA reads TGTGCCGGCATGACGAGGAGCGAGACCCAGTACTTC. Encoded protein: CAGMTRSETQYF.